What follows is one TCR beta chain and its context. Its recognized antigen is unknown. The input lacks base qualities; no much larger clone sits a single base away. CDR1 and CDR2, looked up from the germline V gene, are SGHTA and FQGTGA. The junction shows trimming of 0 bases on V and 2 bases on J, plus 8 bases between the germline ends. There are 14 amino acids in the CDR3, from cysteine to phenylalanine inclusive. Of the read, only the CDR3 DNA is kept; its 42 bases are in frame from base 1. The library came from multiplex PCR. Sequenced using an Illumina HiSeq 2500. TCRbeta libraries were constructed through three rounds of nested PCR with primers (Table S4) according to protocols modified from ARM-PCR. PCR products of 200-500 bp were gel-excised and purified with the QIAquick gel extraction kit before sequencing. In the source study's methods: Reads were cleaned using Trimmomatic, were merged into complete CDR3 sequences using FLASH, and were assigned to V(D)J germline segments using MiTCR. Clonal diversity was computed as the inverse Simpson's index with VDJtools. A read counted as productive if the sequence was in-frame and lacked a premature stop codon. Using fastp trimming at Q25 and MiXCR clonotype assembly, TCRdb reanalyzed the public sequencing data and kept in-frame beta chains. One record per CDR3 amino acid sequence lists the most common genes and DNA. The V and J calls here are based on TCRdb, not the publication. Present in this sample are 100,000 to 150,000 distinct CDR3 sequences, 60% to 70% of which were seen just once. More than 10% of the sample is held by the ten biggest clonotypes.

The data are from a study of tumor and adjacent non-tumor tissue in lung cancer (dated by TCRdb to the late 2010s). At the level of the whole study: Patients with adenocarcinoma (about twelve), squamous cell carcinoma (2) and small cell lung cancer (1) were included in the cohort. The roughly 15 enrolled patients, of whom approximately 10 were men and 5 were women, were aged about 30 to 80 years and were diagnosed with TNM stage I to III disease. Sequencing generated a total of around 120 million productive TCRbeta reads, averaging about 4 million reads per sample. The study compared bulk TCRbeta repertoires between lung tumor tissue and matched distant non-tumor lung tissue from around 16 lung cancer patients. TCRbeta CDR3 sequencing was performed on about 30 paired specimens, with one tumor sample and one normal lung sample collected per patient.

What the study reported, not specific to this receptor: Peripheral blood was not sequenced, so blood TCRbeta repertoires were not examined in the lung cancer patients of the study. TCR diversity was significantly higher in younger patients, and higher tumor TCR diversity was associated with shorter overall and disease-free survival. Tumor tissue showed significantly greater TCR diversity (inverse Simpson) than normal lung tissue (about 400 vs 180, P = 0.0075, Mann-Whitney U test). Only roughly 15 patients were in the cohort, and the authors stated that larger samples and more detailed clinical data are needed. Neither the sequencing platform nor unique molecular identifiers are named or mentioned anywhere in the methods. In normal lung, the top 100 clones accounted for a significantly larger cumulative share of the repertoire than in tumor tissue.

RNA was isolated from bulk, unsorted tissue, and RNA quality was assessed with a NanoDrop ND-1000 and an Agilent 2100. Donors were newly diagnosed lung cancer patients admitted for thoracic surgery in China between August and November 2014, without prior chemotherapy. The study excluded patients who had received radiotherapy or chemotherapy before or who had another cancer at the same time. Surgical tissue pieces of about 1-2 cm3 were preserved in RNAlater solution and were kept at -80 degrees C until use. The clonotype originates from a man aged 25 to 40 with non-small cell lung cancer. Recombination connected TRBV7-3 to TRBJ2-7, with the D gene not clear enough to name. Sequenced material: lung tumor tissue. The nucleotide sequence reads as follows: TGTGCCAGCAGCTTAACTTGTGGGGCCTACGAGCAGTACTTC. Protein translation: CASSLTCGAYEQYF.